The rows below give T cell receptor beta chains drawn from one sample of a study of immune cell composition in non-small cell lung cancer. The method was immunoSEQ multiplex PCR; TCRdb's version includes in-frame clones alone and lacks a portion of them. Among about 3,100 clones listed, nearly 80% were seen once. The sequenced sample was non-adjacent lung tissue. These receptors were taken from a human donor with non-small cell lung cancer. The donor label of this sample is uncertain. Both conserved end residues are part of each CDR3. D genes are given only for firm matches. Expanded clones are given a class, and other clones once, few, many or no size at all.

v_gene: TRBV5-1
j_gene: TRBJ2-3
abundance: NA
d_gene: NA
CDR3aa: CASSPQATDTQYF
CDR3nt: TGCGCCAGCAGCCCCCAAGCGACAGATACGCAGTATTTT

v_gene: TRBV28
j_gene: TRBJ2-3
abundance: NA
d_gene: NA
CDR3aa: CASSLPTELTDTQYF
CDR3nt: TGTGCCAGCAGTTTACCGACGGAGCTCACAGATACGCAGTATTTT

v_gene: TRBV5-4
j_gene: TRBJ1-2
abundance: NA
d_gene: NA
CDR3aa: CASSPDPGRASNYGYTF
CDR3nt: TGTGCCAGCAGCCCCGACCCCGGGAGGGCCTCTAACTATGGCTACACCTTC

v_gene: TRBV27
j_gene: TRBJ2-3
abundance: NA
d_gene: NA
CDR3aa: CASSFGTGTDTQYF
CDR3nt: TGTGCCAGCAGTTTCGGAACAGGCACAGATACGCAGTATTTT

v_gene: TRBV29-1
j_gene: TRBJ2-7
abundance: few
d_gene: TRBD2
CDR3aa: CSVGSAGVLYEQYF
CDR3nt: TGCAGCGTGGGTTCTGCGGGAGTATTGTACGAGCAGTACTTC

v_gene: TRBV11-2
j_gene: TRBJ1-2
abundance: NA
d_gene: TRBD1
CDR3aa: CASSKQGDGYTF
CDR3nt: TGTGCCAGCAGCAAACAGGGGGATGGCTACACCTTC

v_gene: TRBV9
j_gene: TRBJ2-1
abundance: NA
d_gene: TRBD2
CDR3aa: CASSVGPAGVNEQFF
CDR3nt: TGTGCCAGCAGCGTAGGTCCAGCGGGAGTAAATGAGCAGTTCTTC

v_gene: TRBV5-3
j_gene: TRBJ2-3
abundance: NA
d_gene: TRBD2
CDR3aa: CARSLWHLAVADTQYF
CDR3nt: TGTGCCAGAAGCTTGTGGCACCTAGCGGTGGCGGATACGCAGTATTTT

v_gene: TRBV19
j_gene: TRBJ1-1
abundance: NA
d_gene: NA
CDR3aa: CASSISGQPEAFF
CDR3nt: TGTGCCAGTAGTATTTCTGGACAGCCTGAAGCTTTCTTT

v_gene: TRBV5-4
j_gene: TRBJ2-2
abundance: NA
d_gene: NA
CDR3aa: CASSPGGLAGELFF
CDR3nt: TGTGCCAGCAGTCCCGGGGGTCTCGCCGGGGAGCTGTTTTTT

v_gene: TRBV19
j_gene: TRBJ2-5
abundance: NA
d_gene: NA
CDR3aa: CASSIRDYQETQYF
CDR3nt: TGTGCCAGTAGCATACGGGACTACCAAGAGACCCAGTACTTC

v_gene: TRBV5-1
j_gene: TRBJ2-2
abundance: NA
d_gene: NA
CDR3aa: CASSPTTNTGELFF
CDR3nt: TGCGCCAGCAGCCCAACAACGAACACCGGGGAGCTGTTTTTT

v_gene: TRBV5-1
j_gene: TRBJ2-7
abundance: NA
d_gene: NA
CDR3aa: CASSSTGLDYEQYF
CDR3nt: TGCGCCAGCAGCAGTACAGGGTTGGACTACGAGCAGTACTTC

v_gene: TRBV5-1
j_gene: TRBJ2-1
abundance: NA
d_gene: TRBD2
CDR3aa: CASSYSGSAYNEQFF
CDR3nt: TGCGCCAGCAGTTATAGCGGGTCAGCCTACAATGAGCAGTTCTTC

v_gene: TRBV28
j_gene: TRBJ2-7
abundance: NA
d_gene: TRBD2
CDR3aa: CASSLVAGSYEQYF
CDR3nt: TGTGCCAGCAGTTTAGTAGCGGGATCCTACGAGCAGTACTTC

v_gene: TRBV5-6
j_gene: TRBJ1-1
abundance: NA
d_gene: NA
CDR3aa: CASSLEWRLNTEAFF
CDR3nt: TGTGCCAGCAGCTTGGAGTGGAGGCTGAACACTGAAGCTTTCTTT

v_gene: TRBV9
j_gene: TRBJ2-1
abundance: NA
d_gene: TRBD2
CDR3aa: CASSLVPSGLAGYNEQFF
CDR3nt: TGTGCCAGCAGCCTGGTTCCCTCCGGACTAGCGGGCTACAATGAGCAGTTCTTC

v_gene: TRBV19
j_gene: TRBJ2-7
abundance: NA
d_gene: TRBD2
CDR3aa: CASSSFGTSGSYEQYF
CDR3nt: TGTGCCAGTAGTAGTTTCGGGACTAGCGGATCCTACGAGCAGTACTTC

v_gene: TRBV18
j_gene: TRBJ2-1
abundance: NA
d_gene: TRBD2
CDR3aa: CASSPGGAALVNEQFF
CDR3nt: TGTGCCAGCTCCCCGGGGGGTGCGGCGCTGGTTAATGAGCAGTTCTTC

v_gene: TRBV6-6
j_gene: TRBJ1-4
abundance: NA
d_gene: TRBD1
CDR3aa: CASRPGQGGSEKLFF
CDR3nt: TGTGCCAGCAGACCCGGACAGGGTGGTAGTGAAAAACTGTTTTTT

v_gene: TRBV19
j_gene: TRBJ2-3
abundance: few
d_gene: NA
CDR3aa: CASSIGGRDTQYF
CDR3nt: TGTGCCAGTAGTATAGGGGGGCGAGATACGCAGTATTTT

v_gene: TRBV28
j_gene: TRBJ2-7
abundance: NA
d_gene: TRBD1
CDR3aa: CASSLPGTGAYEQYF
CDR3nt: TGTGCCAGCAGTCTCCCCGGGACAGGGGCCTACGAGCAGTACTTC

v_gene: TRBV4-2
j_gene: TRBJ1-1
abundance: medium-sized
d_gene: NA
CDR3aa: CASSQEGRTEAFF
CDR3nt: TGTGCCAGCAGCCAAGAGGGGAGAACTGAAGCTTTCTTT

v_gene: TRBV28
j_gene: TRBJ2-2
abundance: NA
d_gene: NA
CDR3aa: CATSFNTGELFF
CDR3nt: TGTGCCACGTCGTTTAACACCGGGGAGCTGTTTTTT

v_gene: TRBV7-3
j_gene: TRBJ2-1
abundance: few
d_gene: NA
CDR3aa: CASSHTGPSYNEQFF
CDR3nt: TGTGCCAGCAGCCACACAGGGCCCTCCTACAATGAGCAGTTCTTC

v_gene: TRBV6-1
j_gene: TRBJ2-2
abundance: NA
d_gene: TRBD1
CDR3aa: CASSEGRGTVNTGELFF
CDR3nt: TGTGCCAGCAGTGAAGGAAGGGGGACAGTAAACACCGGGGAGCTGTTTTTT

v_gene: TRBV28
j_gene: TRBJ2-1
abundance: NA
d_gene: TRBD1
CDR3aa: CASYSPGQSYNEQFF
CDR3nt: TGTGCCAGTTACTCCCCGGGACAGTCCTACAATGAGCAGTTCTTC

v_gene: TRBV28
j_gene: TRBJ2-7
abundance: NA
d_gene: NA
CDR3aa: CASTAGVAYEQYF
CDR3nt: TGTGCCAGCACAGCAGGCGTAGCGTACGAGCAGTACTTC

v_gene: TRBV19
j_gene: TRBJ2-2
abundance: NA
d_gene: NA
CDR3aa: CASSPWTVSTGELFF
CDR3nt: TGTGCCAGTAGTCCTTGGACAGTCAGCACCGGGGAGCTGTTTTTT

v_gene: TRBV6-5
j_gene: TRBJ2-7
abundance: NA
d_gene: TRBD2
CDR3aa: CASSQAGQGEDEQYF
CDR3nt: TGTGCCAGCAGCCAAGCGGGGCAGGGCGAGGACGAGCAGTACTTC

v_gene: TRBV5-6
j_gene: TRBJ1-1
abundance: NA
d_gene: NA
CDR3aa: CASRSLGANTEAFF
CDR3nt: TGTGCCAGCAGATCGTTGGGAGCGAACACTGAAGCTTTCTTT

v_gene: TRBV6-5
j_gene: TRBJ2-7
abundance: NA
d_gene: TRBD2
CDR3aa: CASSYRPGLAGGEQYF
CDR3nt: TGTGCCAGCAGTTACAGACCGGGACTAGCGGGAGGCGAGCAGTACTTC

v_gene: TRBV28
j_gene: TRBJ2-7
abundance: NA
d_gene: TRBD2
CDR3aa: CASSRSGGRAYEQYF
CDR3nt: TGTGCCAGCAGCCGGAGTGGCGGGAGGGCCTACGAGCAGTACTTC

v_gene: TRBV6-1
j_gene: TRBJ2-5
abundance: once
d_gene: NA
CDR3aa: CASSGGPSRGETQYF
CDR3nt: TGTGCCAGCAGCGGGGGACCGAGCCGGGGTGAGACCCAGTACTTC

v_gene: TRBV4-2
j_gene: TRBJ2-5
abundance: NA
d_gene: NA
CDR3aa: CASSPSGSGRQETQYF
CDR3nt: TGTGCCAGCAGCCCTTCGGGTAGCGGACGTCAAGAGACCCAGTACTTC

v_gene: TRBV6-5
j_gene: TRBJ2-3
abundance: NA
d_gene: NA
CDR3aa: CASSYGQGHTDTQYF
CDR3nt: TGTGCCAGCAGTTACGGGCAGGGACACACAGATACGCAGTATTTT

v_gene: TRBV5-6
j_gene: TRBJ1-2
abundance: NA
d_gene: NA
CDR3aa: CASSLVGARPLDGYTF
CDR3nt: TGTGCCAGCAGCTTGGTGGGGGCCCGGCCCCTCGATGGCTACACCTTC

v_gene: TRBV4-1
j_gene: TRBJ2-2
abundance: NA
d_gene: TRBD1
CDR3aa: CASSSRDRGLVGELFF
CDR3nt: TGCGCCAGCAGCTCCCGGGACAGGGGGCTGGTCGGGGAGCTGTTTTTT

v_gene: TRBV29-1
j_gene: TRBJ1-4
abundance: large
d_gene: TRBD1
CDR3aa: CSVRFGTARNEKLFF
CDR3nt: TGCAGCGTTCGCTTTGGGACAGCCCGTAATGAAAAACTGTTTTTT

v_gene: TRBV18
j_gene: TRBJ2-5
abundance: NA
d_gene: NA
CDR3aa: CASSLSSLETQYF
CDR3nt: TGTGCCAGCTCTCTTAGCTCGTTGGAGACCCAGTACTTC

v_gene: TRBV7-2
j_gene: TRBJ1-1
abundance: NA
d_gene: NA
CDR3aa: CASSRGQNTEAFF
CDR3nt: TGTGCCAGCAGCAGGGGCCAGAACACTGAAGCTTTCTTT

v_gene: TRBV5-1
j_gene: TRBJ2-2
abundance: NA
d_gene: NA
CDR3aa: CASSLTTGNTGELFF
CDR3nt: TGCGCCAGCAGCTTGACAACAGGGAACACCGGGGAGCTGTTTTTT

v_gene: TRBV27
j_gene: TRBJ2-1
abundance: NA
d_gene: TRBD2
CDR3aa: CASSLVASGQGGEQFF
CDR3nt: TGTGCCAGCAGTTTAGTGGCTAGCGGTCAGGGTGGTGAGCAGTTCTTC

v_gene: TRBV6-1
j_gene: TRBJ2-7
abundance: NA
d_gene: NA
CDR3aa: CASSETGSYEQYF
CDR3nt: TGTGCCAGCAGTGAGACAGGCTCCTACGAGCAGTACTTC

v_gene: TRBV18
j_gene: TRBJ1-2
abundance: NA
d_gene: NA
CDR3aa: CASSPEKDRTYYGYTF
CDR3nt: TGTGCCAGCTCACCAGAAAAAGACAGGACTTATTATGGCTACACCTTC

v_gene: TRBV7-8
j_gene: TRBJ2-3
abundance: NA
d_gene: NA
CDR3aa: CASSLAKRSTDTQYF
CDR3nt: TGTGCCAGCAGCTTAGCGAAGCGGAGCACAGATACGCAGTATTTT

v_gene: TRBV5-1
j_gene: TRBJ2-3
abundance: NA
d_gene: TRBD2
CDR3aa: CASSQGLNTDTQYF
CDR3nt: TGCGCCAGCAGCCAGGGACTAAACACAGATACGCAGTATTTT

v_gene: TRBV4-3
j_gene: TRBJ1-2
abundance: once
d_gene: NA
CDR3aa: CASSQDYGSGQRNGYTF
CDR3nt: TGCGCCAGCAGCCAAGATTATGGATCAGGACAGCGGAATGGCTACACCTTC

v_gene: TRBV7-9
j_gene: TRBJ2-5
abundance: NA
d_gene: NA
CDR3aa: CASTRTNPETQYF
CDR3nt: TGTGCCAGCACCAGGACTAATCCAGAGACCCAGTACTTC